A selection of T cell receptor beta chains follows, all from one sample in a study of T cell responses to AZD1222 COVID-19 vaccine. Clones were sequenced by immunoSEQ multiplex PCR, and TCRdb holds only the in-frame ones, with some missing. The sample lists around 220,000 clones, roughly 94% seen once, with over 1.5% in the top ten. The input for sequencing was peripheral blood, taken 28 days after the second dose of the MenACWY control vaccine. These receptors all come from an adult who received the MenACWY meningococcal vaccine as a control. Each CDR3 is given with its conserved first and last residue. A D gene is named only where the DNA matches it firmly. Size is stated for part of the rows, as once, few or many counts, or as a class when the clone is expanded.

abundance,d_gene,v_gene,j_gene,len,CDR3aa,CDR3nt
NA,NA,TRBV30,TRBJ1-1,14,CAWSLSPVRSEAFF,TGTGCCTGGAGCTTATCACCCGTCCGGTCTGAAGCTTTCTTT
NA,NA,TRBV6-6,TRBJ2-2,15,CASRKHVGNTGELFF,TGTGCCAGCAGGAAACACGTGGGAAACACCGGGGAGCTGTTTTTT
NA,NA,TRBV13,TRBJ1-1,13,CASSLSGNTEAFF,TGTGCCAGCAGCCTCTCCGGGAACACTGAAGCTTTCTTT
NA,NA,TRBV12-3/TRBV12-4,TRBJ2-7,12,CASSRGTYEQYF,TGTGCCAGCAGCAGGGGAACCTACGAGCAGTACTTC
NA,NA,TRBV30,TRBJ1-3,15,CAWSPRGATGNTIYF,TGTGCCTGGAGCCCAAGGGGTGCGACTGGAAACACCATATATTTT
NA,NA,TRBV5-5,TRBJ1-6,13,CASSRWGGSPLHF,TGTGCCAGCAGCCGATGGGGAGGTTCACCCCTCCACTTT
NA,NA,TRBV5-4,TRBJ1-3,14,CASSLGGTRNTIYF,TGTGCCAGCAGCTTGGGGGGGACACGAAACACCATATATTTT
NA,NA,TRBV7-8,TRBJ2-1,14,CASSRAGVNDEQFF,TGTGCCAGCAGCCGAGCCGGGGTAAACGATGAGCAGTTCTTC
NA,NA,TRBV7-3,TRBJ2-7,16,CASSDYRDTLWHEQYF,TGTGCCAGCAGCGATTACCGGGACACCCTTTGGCACGAGCAGTACTTC
NA,TRBD1,TRBV14,TRBJ1-1,13,CASNQGGNTEAFF,TGTGCCAGCAACCAGGGGGGGAACACTGAAGCTTTCTTT
NA,TRBD1,TRBV11-2,TRBJ1-3,15,CASSFGTVPGNTIYF,TGTGCCAGCAGCTTCGGGACAGTGCCCGGAAACACCATATATTTT
once,TRBD2,TRBV18,TRBJ2-1,20,CASSPQTVTSGSSYTNEQFF,TGTGCCAGCTCACCACAAACTGTAACTAGCGGGAGCTCTTACACCAATGAGCAGTTCTTC
NA,NA,TRBV12-3/TRBV12-4,TRBJ1-2,12,CASREGNYGYTF,TGTGCCAGCAGGGAAGGTAACTATGGCTACACCTTC
once,NA,TRBV6-6,TRBJ1-2,14,CASSPLSINYGYTF,TGTGCCAGCAGTCCCCTGAGCATTAACTATGGCTACACCTTC
NA,NA,TRBV13,TRBJ1-2,14,CASSSGPSNYGYTF,TGTGCCAGCAGCTCTGGACCGTCGAACTATGGCTACACCTTC
NA,NA,TRBV3-1/TRBV3-2,TRBJ2-7,13,CASSQDGWSRQYF,TGTGCCAGCAGCCAAGACGGCTGGTCGAGGCAGTACTTC
NA,NA,TRBV7-3,TRBJ1-1,13,CASSPGRDTEAFF,TGTGCCAGCAGCCCAGGGAGGGACACTGAAGCTTTCTTT
NA,TRBD1,TRBV7-2,TRBJ1-4,16,CASSLGDSPQGEKLFF,TGTGCCAGCAGCTTAGGGGACAGCCCACAGGGGGAAAAACTGTTTTTT
once,NA,TRBV18,TRBJ1-1,14,CASSPREGNTEAFF,TGTGCCAGCTCACCCCGGGAGGGGAACACTGAAGCTTTCTTT
few,NA,TRBV12-3/TRBV12-4,TRBJ2-2,13,CASSNSLPGELFF,TGTGCCAGCAGTAACTCGCTACCCGGGGAGCTGTTTTTT
once,NA,TRBV9,TRBJ1-5,15,CASSVGGLENQPQHF,TGTGCCAGCAGCGTAGGGGGGTTAGAGAATCAGCCCCAGCATTTT
NA,TRBD2,TRBV5-1,TRBJ2-1,15,CASSFLAGEGNEQFF,TGCGCCAGCAGCTTCCTAGCGGGGGAAGGGAATGAGCAGTTCTTC
once,TRBD1,TRBV7-9,TRBJ1-1,15,CASSLTTGKNTEAFF,TGTGCCAGCAGCTTAACGACAGGGAAGAACACTGAAGCTTTCTTT
NA,TRBD1,TRBV10-3,TRBJ2-7,14,CAIRMDRPPYEQYF,TGTGCCATCAGGATGGACAGGCCACCCTACGAGCAGTACTTC
NA,NA,TRBV21-1,TRBJ2-6,18,CASSGRTVAFSGANVLTF,TGTGCCAGCAGCGGCCGGACGGTTGCATTCTCTGGGGCCAACGTCCTGACTTTC
once,NA,TRBV5-6,TRBJ1-6,17,CASSLVIAGVGNSPLHF,TGTGCCAGCAGCTTGGTTATTGCAGGGGTGGGCAATTCACCCCTCCACTTT
NA,TRBD1,TRBV5-1,TRBJ1-5,14,CASSWGTGDQPQHF,TGCGCCAGCAGCTGGGGGACAGGGGATCAGCCCCAGCATTTT
NA,NA,TRBV7-3,TRBJ2-3,15,CASSLYALGADTQYF,TGTGCCAGCAGCTTATACGCCCTTGGGGCAGATACGCAGTATTTT
NA,NA,TRBV7-6,TRBJ1-4,13,CASSRTVNEKLFF,TGTGCCAGCAGCCGGACAGTTAATGAAAAACTGTTTTTT
NA,TRBD2,TRBV7-3,TRBJ2-3,16,CASSPTSGGFTDTQYF,TGTGCCAGCAGCCCCACTAGCGGGGGGTTCACAGATACGCAGTATTTT
NA,NA,TRBV5-3,TRBJ1-2,15,CARSLSPGANYGYTF,TGTGCCAGAAGCTTGAGTCCAGGGGCGAACTATGGCTACACCTTC
NA,TRBD2,TRBV7-2,TRBJ2-3,15,CASRGSGRTTDTQYF,TGTGCCAGCAGAGGTAGCGGGAGAACGACAGATACGCAGTATTTT
NA,TRBD2,TRBV29-1,TRBJ2-7,15,CSVGWGEGVTYEQYF,TGCAGCGTCGGCTGGGGGGAGGGAGTTACCTACGAGCAGTACTTC
NA,NA,TRBV29-1,TRBJ1-1,14,CSVAEQGGSTEAFF,TGCAGCGTTGCCGAACAGGGCGGGAGCACTGAAGCTTTCTTT
few,NA,TRBV10-3,TRBJ1-1,15,CAISAHREGNTEAFF,TGTGCCATCAGTGCTCACAGGGAGGGGAACACTGAAGCTTTCTTT